This entry describes one TCR beta chain. Authors' analysis steps: Quantification of nucleated cells was approximated via reference gene primer amplification. TCRdb's table, derived via immunoSEQ multiplex PCR, lists solely in-frame clones and lacks some. D and trimming were read from the DNA, whereas the V and J calls and clone size are those reported in that table. This sample carries about 220,000 clones, approximately 77% of them seen once, and the ten largest clones take less than 4%. Trimming took 5 bases from V and 0 from J, leaving 29 bases between them. Germline assignment: CDR1 SGHVS and CDR2 FNYEAQ. CDR3 length: 21 amino acids. These data belong to a study of blood T cell repertoires in COVID-19. Study-wide background: Italy, Spain and the United States were the sources of the convalescent and acute COVID-19 samples. T cells, B-cell-depleted T cells, or PBMCs provided the cDNA or gDNA that served as material.

The rearrangement links TRBV7-6 to TRBJ2-1; TRBD1 might be the D (5 bases). Sequencing was done on a sample of peripheral blood. The receptor was isolated from an elderly woman with acute or convalescent COVID-19. The DNA of the CDR3 is TGTGCCAGCAGCCCTCGCGCGGCCGGGCTGAAGGGGCCTTTCTCCTACAATGAGCAGTTCTTC. Residues: CASSPRAAGLKGPFSYNEQFF. Filled out from reference TRBV7-6 and TRBJ2-1, the complete variable domain reads GAGVSQSPRYKVTKRGQDVALRCDPISGHVSLYWYRQALGQGPEFLTYFNYEAQQDKSGLPNDRFSAERPEGSISTLTIQRTEQRDSAMYRCASSPRAAGLKGPFSYNEQFFGPGTRLTVL.